Listed below are T cell receptor beta chains from one sample, sequenced in a study of patients and donors after allogeneic stem cell transplantation. TCRdb re-called the RT-PCR reads through MiXCR, storing one row per CDR3 protein. The sample holds roughly 180,000 distinct CDR3 sequences; less than 45% are singletons and the top ten take approximately 30%. Material: blood, either unsorted or a sorted T cell fraction (not recorded which). The receptors were sampled from a human donor who was either an allogeneic HSCT recipient or a stem cell or donor lymphocyte infusion donor (not recorded which). It is not recorded whose cells these are; they may come from a transplant donor. The CDR3 runs from the conserved cysteine through the conserved F or W. Each record gives: clone size, J gene, V gene, D gene, CDR3 protein, CDR3 DNA. A D gene is named only where the DNA matches it firmly. Clone size is not always given. Where it is, it says once, few, many or a class for expanded clones.

abundance: few; j_gene: TRBJ2-1; v_gene: TRBV3-1; d_gene: .; CDR3aa: CASSQDLGLSSYNEQFF; CDR3nt: TGTGCCAGCAGCCAAGATCTAGGACTTAGCTCCTACAATGAGCAGTTCTTC
abundance: .; j_gene: TRBJ1-2; v_gene: TRBV6-5; d_gene: .; CDR3aa: CASSYSKTHYGYTF; CDR3nt: TGTGCCAGCAGTTACTCGAAAACGCACTATGGCTACACCTTC
abundance: few; j_gene: TRBJ1-3; v_gene: TRBV11-1; d_gene: .; CDR3aa: CASRTPTGNTIYF; CDR3nt: TGTGCCAGCCGGACGCCTACGGGAAACACCATATATTTT
abundance: .; j_gene: TRBJ1-4; v_gene: TRBV7-9; d_gene: TRBD1; CDR3aa: CASSLPLGTGVLATNEKLFF; CDR3nt: TGTGCCAGCAGCCTGCCGCTGGGGACAGGGGTATTAGCAACTAATGAAAAACTGTTTTTT
abundance: few; j_gene: TRBJ1-2; v_gene: TRBV20-1; d_gene: .; CDR3aa: CSAAGGKHYGYTF; CDR3nt: TGCAGTGCCGCGGGAGGAAAACACTATGGCTACACCTTC
abundance: few; j_gene: TRBJ2-1; v_gene: TRBV5-1; d_gene: .; CDR3aa: CASSLMSNEQFF; CDR3nt: TGCGCCAGCAGCTTGATGAGCAATGAGCAGTTCTTC
abundance: .; j_gene: TRBJ1-4; v_gene: TRBV12-3/TRBV12-4; d_gene: TRBD1; CDR3aa: CASSSSGQGNEKLFF; CDR3nt: TGTGCCAGCAGTTCCTCGGGACAGGGTAATGAAAAACTGTTTTTT
abundance: few; j_gene: TRBJ1-1; v_gene: TRBV2; d_gene: .; CDR3aa: CASSEVPGTRDTEAFF; CDR3nt: TGTGCCAGCAGTGAAGTACCAGGAACGCGGGACACTGAAGCTTTCTTT
abundance: .; j_gene: TRBJ1-1; v_gene: TRBV28; d_gene: TRBD1; CDR3aa: CASSLAGGRGEAFF; CDR3nt: TGTGCCAGCAGTTTAGCAGGGGGAAGGGGTGAAGCTTTCTTT
abundance: .; j_gene: TRBJ1-2; v_gene: TRBV6-2/TRBV6-3; d_gene: TRBD1; CDR3aa: CASSRQGGTGYTF; CDR3nt: TGTGCCAGCAGCCGACAGGGCGGAACGGGCTACACCTTC
abundance: .; j_gene: TRBJ2-3; v_gene: TRBV7-2; d_gene: .; CDR3aa: CASSLALAGADTQYF; CDR3nt: TGTGCCAGCAGCTTAGCGCTGGCGGGCGCAGATACGCAGTATTTT
abundance: few; j_gene: TRBJ1-1; v_gene: TRBV7-6; d_gene: .; CDR3aa: CASSLVNGNTEAFF; CDR3nt: TGTGCCAGCAGCTTGGTGAATGGGAACACTGAAGCTTTCTTT
abundance: many; j_gene: TRBJ1-1; v_gene: TRBV11-2; d_gene: TRBD1; CDR3aa: CASSLGQGRTEAFF; CDR3nt: TGTGCCAGCAGCTTGGGACAGGGAAGAACTGAAGCTTTCTTT